One and the same sample provided the 5 T cell receptor beta chains below, sequenced in a study of Ad26.COV2.S vaccination and SARS-CoV-2 variants. Regarding treatment: about 20 received Ad26.COV2.S at low or high dose, single or two shots; roughly five received placebo; per-sample allocation not given. Specimen acquisition occurred on day 63 following the initial vaccine or placebo injection. Profiled with immunoSEQ multiplex PCR; TCRdb holds only in-frame clones, not every one. The table has about 350,000 clones, approximately 84% seen once. The source material was peripheral blood, sampled in a trial of Ad26.COV2.S vaccine versus placebo. These TCRs come from a person aged 18-65 years who received the Ad26.COV2.S COVID-19 vaccine or a placebo.

The chain is built from TRBV6-2 or TRBV6-3 and TRBJ2-2; D ambiguous. V was shortened by 0 bases and J by 6 bases, with 5 bases between the two germline ends. The germline V gene has CDR1 MNHEY and CDR2 SVGEGT. This CDR3 comprises 13 residues. The CDR3 is CASSYSAPGELFF. The DNA of the CDR3 is TGTGCCAGCAGTTACTCTGCTCCCGGGGAGCTGTTTTTT.

This clone has more than one count but fewer than ten. The V gene is TRBV14, the J gene TRBJ2-5; no firm D call. The CDR3 runs 13 residues. The V gene's germline CDR1 is SGHDN and CDR2 FVKESK. Trimming pared 1 base from V and 8 bases from J, leaving 11 bases between. The CDR3 region has the DNA TGTGCCAGCAGCCAAGCAGGCTGGAGCACCCAGTACTTC. It specifies CASSQAGWSTQYF.

This clone was observed a handful of times. This rearrangement joins TRBV6-6 to TRBJ1-2, with 7 positions matching TRBD1. V dropped 5 bases and J dropped 6; count of bases not matched to a gene: 9. Germline values: CDR1 MNHNY, CDR2 SVGAGI (reference sequence). This CDR3 is 14 amino acids long. The CDR3, as DNA: TGTGCCAGCAGTAAGACAGGGTCTGTGGATGGCTACACCTTC. Protein product: CASSKTGSVDGYTF.

The chain has TRBV6-5 and TRBJ1-5; D remains ambiguous. Trimming shortened V by 8 bases and J by 2 bases, and 16 bases separated the two germline ends. Per the germline V gene, CDR1 is MNHEY and CDR2 is SVGAGI. There are 15 residues in the CDR3. The DNA of the CDR3 is TGTGCCAGCCAAATCTCCGGGCAAGGCAATCAGCCCCAGCATTTT. Its translation: CASQISGQGNQPQHF.

The chain carries TRBV19 and TRBJ2-5; unclear D gene. Trimming cost V 3 bases and J 1 base, with 18 bases left between them. This CDR3 is 17 amino acids long. The germline V gene encodes CDR1 LNHDA and CDR2 SQIVND (reference sequence). CDR3 sequence (DNA): TGTGCCAGTAGTATTGTCGCGCGCGGCGGACGCCAAGAGACCCAGTACTTC. Encoded protein: CASSIVARGGRQETQYF.